The T cell receptor beta chain described here comes from a study of radiation and T cells in renal cell carcinoma. Generated by immunoSEQ multiplex PCR, the TCRdb table keeps only in-frame clones and is missing some. The sample carries approximately 5,000 clones, approximately 70% recorded once. As regards this clone: Its antigen is undetermined.

The V gene's germline CDR1 is SEHNR and CDR2 FQNEAQ (reference sequence). Trimming pared 3 bases from V and 0 bases from J, leaving 14 bases between. This CDR3 region has 17 residues. Study results and limitations: Top 100 clonotypes averaged approximately 50% in irradiated versus about 40% in nephrectomy-only tumors. Compared with controls, irradiated tumors had more, larger dominant CDR3 motifs.

The treatment denotes: treatment-naive control, cytoreductive nephrectomy. The tumor was a clear cell renal cell carcinoma. Control tumors came from a handful of females and 11 to 12 males, aged roughly 35 to 82. The sequence derives from a human donor with renal cell carcinoma. The V and J genes are TRBV7-9 and TRBJ2-2; a possible D gene is TRBD2 (6 bases). The specimen comprised tumor tissue, sampled from a patient whose treatment was nephrectomy without radiotherapy. Written as DNA, the CDR3 is TGTGCCAGCAGCTTTGGTGCTAGCGCGTCGAACACCGGGGAGCTGTTTTTT. Translation gives CASSFGASASNTGELFF.